The 29 T cell receptor beta chains reported below all come from one sample, sequenced in a study of PD-L1 blockade in urothelial cancer. Measured with immunoSEQ multiplex PCR; TCRdb has only the in-frame clones, and not every one. The table lists about 43,000 clones, about 88% of them singletons, with less than 15% in the top ten. This material consisted of PBMCs, taken around atezolizumab (anti-PD-L1) treatment. The receptors stem from a woman aged 55-69 years with urothelial cancer.

The sample holds one count of this clone. This sequence joins TRBV11-3 and TRBJ1-3; no clear D gene. CDR3 length: 17 amino acids. V dropped 0 bases and J dropped 0 bases, with 12 bases sitting between them. Germline lookup yields CDR1 SGHNT and CDR2 YENEEA. The DNA of the CDR3 is TGTGCCAGCAGCTTAGATTTGTGGCTGATCTCTGGAAACACCATATATTTT. Translating gives CASSLDLWLISGNTIYF.

CDR3: CASSRGLLGTDTQYF. CDR3 sequence (DNA): TGTGCCAGCAGTCGGGGACTCCTTGGCACAGATACGCAGTATTTT. This chain joins TRBV11-2 and TRBJ2-3; D is possibly TRBD2 (6 bases). In germline, CDR1 is SGHAT, CDR2 FQNNGV. The CDR3 totals 15 residues. Trimming shortened V by 6 bases and J by 1 base, and 14 bases separated the two germline ends.

This rearrangement joins TRBV28 to TRBJ2-3; 7 bases line up with TRBD1. The CDR3 is 14 amino acids. In germline, CDR1 is MDHEN, CDR2 SYDVKM. The trim removed 4 bases at V and 2 bases at J, leaving 3 bases unmatched. For the CDR3, the DNA is TGTGCCAGCAGTTCCACAGGGGACACAGATACGCAGTATTTT. It yields the protein CASSSTGDTDTQYF. Full variable domain (missing parts from reference TRBV28 and TRBJ2-3): DVKVTQSSRYLVKRTGEKVFLECVQDMDHENMFWYRQDPGLGLRLIYFSYDVKMKEKGDIPEGYSVSREKKERFSLILESASTNQTSMYLCASSSTGDTDTQYFGPGTRLTVL.

The V call is TRBV6-6, the J call TRBJ1-4; 7 bases match TRBD1. The CDR3 length is 14 residues. V lost 6 bases and J lost 8; bases outside the gene matches: 9. CDR1 and CDR2 (germline): MNHNY, SVGAGI (reference sequence). The CDR3 nucleotides read TGTGCCAGCAGCAGACAGGGTTACGGGGAAAAACTGTTTTTT. The encoded protein is CASSRQGYGEKLFF.

This sequence joins TRBV29-1 and TRBJ1-4; 7 bases are shared with TRBD1. Germline trimming cut 7 bases from V and 3 bases from J; bases unmatched to any gene: 5. The CDR3 consists of 13 residues. Per germline, CDR1 SQVTM and CDR2 ANQGSEA. CDR3 amino acids: CSAEDRANEKLFF. CDR3 sequence (DNA): TGCAGCGCCGAAGACAGGGCTAATGAAAAACTGTTTTTT.

The chain joins TRBV7-2 to TRBJ1-4; 8 bases fit TRBD1. The ends lost 4 bases at V and 5 bases at J; junction bases unmatched: 3. Germline V lookup: CDR1 SGHTA, CDR2 FQGNSA. The CDR3 consists of 14 residues. CDR3 sequence: CASSSDRANEKLFF. DNA of the CDR3: TGTGCCAGCAGCTCGGACAGGGCAAATGAAAAACTGTTTTTT.

The CDR3 region is CASSPSTGNSNQPQHF. In DNA form, the CDR3 reads TGTGCCAGCTCACCTTCGACAGGAAATAGCAATCAGCCCCAGCATTTT. J is TRBJ1-5 and V is TRBV18, with a weak D call TRBD1 (6 bases). Trimming removed 3 bases from V and 0 bases from J, with 12 bases in between. Germline assignment: CDR1 KGHSH and CDR2 LQKENI. CDR3 length equals 16 residues.

The rearrangement uses TRBV18 and TRBJ2-3, with a possible D match to TRBD1 (6 bases). Trimming took off 4 bases at V and 2 bases at J, with 7 bases between the two ends. Germline V lookup: CDR1 KGHSH, CDR2 LQKENI. CDR3 length: 13 residues. CDR3 residues: CASSLGATDTQYF. The CDR3 DNA follows: TGTGCCAGCTCACTGGGGGCCACAGATACGCAGTATTTT.

The rearrangement joins TRBV4-1 to TRBJ1-2; D is unclear. The CDR3 has 13 amino acids. Trimming removed 1 base at V and 6 bases at J, with 9 bases between. Germline V gene sequence: CDR1 MGHRA, CDR2 YSYEKL. CDR3 nucleotides: TGCGCCAGCAGCCAAGTGGGGAGAGATGGCTACACCTTC. This sequence encodes CASSQVGRDGYTF.

The chain couples TRBV11-2 to TRBJ2-7, with 10 bases fitting TRBD1. CDR1 and CDR2 from the germline V gene are SGHAT and FQNNGV. V shed 6 bases, J shed 2 bases, and the junction held 4 bases outside the gene matches. The CDR3 contains 14 residues. The CDR3 loop reads CASSPGQGPYEQYF. For the CDR3, the DNA is TGTGCCAGCAGTCCGGGACAGGGGCCCTACGAGCAGTACTTC.

The chain links TRBV6-5 to TRBJ1-5; no reliable D call. The CDR3 is 13 residues long. Germline V gene lookup returns CDR1 MNHEY and CDR2 SVGAGI. V dropped 0 bases and J dropped 11 bases, with 11 bases sitting between them. Here the CDR3 DNA reads TGTGCCAGCAGTTACTCCGGCAGGCAGACCCAGCATTTT. This sequence encodes CASSYSGRQTQHF.

The chain employs TRBV6-5 and TRBJ1-3; perhaps TRBD1 as D (6 bases). Trimming pared 5 bases from V and 2 bases from J, leaving 7 bases between. The CDR3 covers 13 residues. Germline V gene data show CDR1 as MNHEY and CDR2 as SVGAGI. CDR3 in DNA: TGTGCCAGCAGTCGGACAGCTGGAAACACCATATATTTT. Protein sequence: CASSRTAGNTIYF.

This chain joins TRBV5-1 and TRBJ2-3; D perhaps matches TRBD1 (6 bases). Trimming removed 0 bases from V and 4 bases from J, with 15 bases in between. This CDR3 has 16 residues. The germline V gene encodes CDR1 SGHRS and CDR2 YFSETQ. The chain's CDR3 is CASSLESGGVADTQYF. The CDR3 coding sequence is TGCGCCAGCAGCTTGGAAAGTGGGGGCGTCGCAGATACGCAGTATTTT.

The chain links TRBV11-3 to TRBJ2-1; 11 nucleotides match TRBD2. Germline CDR1 and CDR2: SGHNT and YENEEA. CDR3 length: 14 residues. The junction had 4 bases not matched to a gene; V was cut back by 3 bases and J by 9 bases. CDR3 DNA: TGTGCCAGCAGCTTTAGCGGGGGGGTCGGTGAGCAGTTCTTC. Protein product: CASSFSGGVGEQFF.

The chain joins TRBV28 to TRBJ2-7; D is unresolved. Germline lookup yields CDR1 MDHEN and CDR2 SYDVKM. With 8 bases removed from V and 0 bases from J, the gap between germline ends came to 11 bases. The CDR3 is 13 amino acids. The CDR3 protein is CASGRLASYEQYF. CDR3 in DNA: TGTGCCAGCGGAAGACTTGCCTCCTACGAGCAGTACTTC. The full variable domain, with the rest looked up from reference TRBV28 and TRBJ2-7, is DVKVTQSSRYLVKRTGEKVFLECVQDMDHENMFWYRQDPGLGLRLIYFSYDVKMKEKGDIPEGYSVSREKKERFSLILESASTNQTSMYLCASGRLASYEQYFGPGTRLTVT.

The chain is built from TRBV6-6 and TRBJ1-5; 7 bases line up with TRBD1. The CDR3 has 16 residues. Trimming removed 6 bases from V and 3 bases from J; junction bases left unmatched: 11. The germline gives CDR1 MNHNY, CDR2 SVGAGI (reference sequence). DNA for the CDR3: TGTGCCAGCAGCCGGAACCTGGACAGGAACAATCAGCCCCAGCATTTT. This translates into CASSRNLDRNNQPQHF.

This rearrangement joins TRBV4-1 to TRBJ2-5; 12 bases are shared with TRBD2. Per germline, CDR1 MGHRA and CDR2 YSYEKL. The CDR3 length is 20 residues. The J segment lost 2 bases and the V segment lost 0 bases, leaving 13 bases of the junction unmatched. The CDR3 DNA is TGCGCCAGCAGCCAAGATGATTTACTAGCGGGAGGTTCCCAACAAGAGACCCAGTACTTC. This translates into CASSQDDLLAGGSQQETQYF.

CDR3 in amino acids: CASGLSRGGNTGELFF. The CDR3 nucleotides are TGTGCTAGTGGTTTGTCGCGGGGGGGCAATACCGGGGAGCTGTTTTTT. This sequence joins TRBV12-5 and TRBJ2-2, with TRBD2 matching 9 bases. CDR3 length: 16 amino acids. CDR1 is LGHNT, CDR2 FRNRAP, per germline. The trim removed 2 bases at V and 5 bases at J, leaving 6 bases unmatched.

The rearrangement uses TRBV19 and TRBJ2-3; no reliable D call. This CDR3 region has 11 residues. Germline CDR1 is LNHDA and CDR2 is SQIVND (reference sequence). Trimming shortened V by 4 bases and J by 7 bases, and 6 bases separated the two germline ends. The CDR3 sequence: CASSTRNTQYF. The CDR3 nucleotides are TGTGCCAGTAGTACCAGGAATACGCAGTATTTT.

V and J are TRBV7-2 and TRBJ2-7; 9 nucleotides align to TRBD1. The CDR3 covers 14 residues. Germline CDR1 and CDR2: SGHTA and FQGNSA. The J segment lost 4 bases and the V segment lost 5 bases, leaving 6 bases of the junction unmatched. Written as DNA, the CDR3 is TGTGCCAGCAGCCTCGGGACAGGGTTATACGAGCAGTACTTC. Translation: CASSLGTGLYEQYF. Full variable domain (outside the CDR3, taken from reference TRBV7-2 and TRBJ2-7): GAGVSQSPSNKVTEKGKDVELRCDPISGHTALYWYRQSLGQGLEFLIYFQGNSAPDKSGLPSDRFSAERTGGSVSTLTIQRTQQEDSAVYLCASSLGTGLYEQYFGPGTRLTVT.

The chain couples TRBV6-1 to TRBJ2-3; D is unclear. Germline assignment: CDR1 MNHNS and CDR2 SASEGT. CDR3 length: 12 residues. V lost 0 bases and J lost 7, with 5 bases in between. In DNA, the CDR3 is TGTGCCAGCAGTGAAGCAAAGCATACGCAGTATTTT. Its protein is CASSEAKHTQYF.

This chain links TRBV13 with TRBJ2-7, with 11 bases matching TRBD1. Germline V CDR1 and CDR2: PRHDT, FYEKMQ (reference sequence). V shed 6 bases, J shed 3 bases, and the junction held 7 bases outside the gene matches. This CDR3 spans 15 amino acids. The CDR3: CASRPGTGGIYEQYF. CDR3 nucleotide sequence: TGTGCCAGCAGGCCCGGGACAGGGGGTATCTACGAGCAGTACTTC. Together with reference TRBV13 and TRBJ2-7, the CDR3 gives the full variable domain: AAGVIQSPRHLIKEKRETATLKCYPIPRHDTVYWYQQGPGQDPQFLISFYEKMQSDKGSIPDRFSAQQFSDYHSELNMSSLELGDSALYFCASRPGTGGIYEQYFGPGTRLTVT.

V and J are TRBV5-4 and TRBJ2-1; tentative D call: TRBD2 (6 bases). V was trimmed by 0 bases and J by 7 bases, leaving 17 bases between them. The CDR3 is 16 residues long. Germline CDR1 is SGHNT and CDR2 is YYREEE (reference sequence). The DNA of the CDR3 is TGTGCCAGCAGCTTGGAGCCGAGACTAGTATATAATGAGCAGTTCTTC. This translates into CASSLEPRLVYNEQFF.

The chain recombines TRBV7-9 with TRBJ2-2; 7 bases are a match to TRBD1. In germline, CDR1 is SEHNR, CDR2 FQNEAQ (reference sequence). The CDR3 has 14 amino acids. V lost 2 bases and J lost 5; bases outside the gene matches: 2. The CDR3 is CASSLQGDTGELFF. CDR3 nucleotide sequence: TGTGCCAGCAGCTTACAGGGGGATACCGGGGAGCTGTTTTTT.

V usage is TRBV15 and J usage is TRBJ1-1, with 7 bases identical to TRBD1. CDR1 is LNHNV, CDR2 YYDKDF, per germline (reference sequence). Trimming at V came to 7 bases and at J to 6 bases, leaving 5 bases not matched to a gene. The length of the CDR3 is 12 residues. As DNA, the CDR3 is TGTGCCACCACGACTACAGGGGCTGAAGCTTTCTTT. Residues: CATTTTGAEAFF.

As regards this clone: One junction end does not reproduce the germline sequence, and a read error may be involved. This chain joins TRBV5-6 and TRBJ2-7, with TRBD1 matching 9 bases. Germline loops: CDR1 SGHDT, CDR2 YYEEEE. This CDR3 region has 12 residues. Here the CDR3 DNA reads TGTGCCAGCAGCTTCGGACGGGACAGGGAGGACTTC. Translating it yields CASSFGRDREDF. The full variable domain, completed using reference TRBV5-6 and TRBJ2-7, is DAGVTQSPTHLIKTRGQQVTLRCSPKSGHDTVSWYQQALGQGPQFIFQYYEEEERQRGNFPDRFSGHQFPNYSSELNVNALLLGDSALYLCASSFGRDREDFGPGTRLTVT.

The gene calls are TRBV6-5 and TRBJ2-5; 7 bases fit TRBD1. Losses at the gene ends were 2 bases for V and 6 bases for J; bases not matched to a gene: 3. The CDR3 consists of 13 residues. CDR1 and CDR2 from the germline V gene are MNHEY and SVGAGI. The CDR3 coding sequence is TGTGCCAGCAGTTACGCAGGGGGAAAGACCCAGTACTTC. Translation gives CASSYAGGKTQYF.

This clone has just a few counts. V usage is TRBV2 and J usage is TRBJ2-7; 7 positions agree with TRBD2. The V gene's germline CDR1 is SNHLY and CDR2 FYNNEI. The CDR3 is made up of 14 amino acids. Trimming removed 8 bases from V and 2 bases from J; junction bases left unmatched: 9. The CDR3 DNA reads TGTGCCAGCGGCGGACTAGTCTCTCCCTACGAGCAGTACTTC. Protein sequence: CASGGLVSPYEQYF.

The count of this clone is one. The rearrangement links TRBV4-1 to TRBJ2-7; 10 positions agree with TRBD2. The CDR3 is 15 amino acids. After removal of 3 bases from V and 6 bases from J, the junction contained 8 bases not matched to a gene. CDR1 and CDR2 from the germline V gene are MGHRA and YSYEKL. CDR3 region: CASSQTSGGAREQYF. The CDR3 nucleotides read TGCGCCAGCAGCCAGACGAGCGGGGGGGCGCGCGAGCAGTACTTC.